One sample yielded the 6 T cell receptor beta chains listed below, sequenced in a study of blood T cells in healthy people across ages. The second PCR ran roughly 7 to 12 cycles with a sample-barcoded 5' primer and J-beta primers. MiXCR was run by TCRdb on the 5' RACE reads, yielding one entry per CDR3 protein. The sample lists 710,000 or so distinct CDR3 sequences, roughly 30% occurring once. The sequenced sample consisted of blood. Source of these receptors: a woman of 80 years or more in good health.

This clonotype has a count of ten or more. The chain is built from TRBV10-3 and TRBJ1-1; the match to TRBD1 covers 11 bases. Trimming took 7 bases from V and 2 from J; bases not matched to a gene: 6. Germline lookup yields CDR1 ENHRY and CDR2 SYGVKD. CDR3 length: 15 residues. DNA of the CDR3: TGTGCCATCAAGGGGACAGGGGGAACCAACACTGAAGCTTTCTTT. This gives the protein CAIKGTGGTNTEAFF.

The V call is TRBV21-1, the J call TRBJ1-5; the table's TRBD1 call for D was not verified on the DNA. TRBV21-1 is a pseudogene. The CDR3 has 17 amino acids. CDR3 sequence (DNA): TGTGCCAGCAGCAAAGGGCGGGGCCAGGGGCTCCCTCAGCCCCAGCATTTT. Translating gives CASSKGRGQGLPQPQHF.

This clonotype showed up many times. The genes are TRBV5-1 and TRBJ1-2; perhaps TRBD1 as D (6 bases). V was trimmed by 5 bases and J by 7 bases, leaving 21 bases between them. The CDR3 has 15 residues. Germline loops: CDR1 SGHRS, CDR2 YFSETQ. CDR3 nucleotide sequence: TGCGCCAGCAGTCCCACGATGGGGGGGGCGGCTGGCTACACCTTC. Protein product: CASSPTMGGAAGYTF. Looking up the rest from reference TRBV5-1 and TRBJ1-2 gives the full variable domain: KAGVTQTPRYLIKTRGQQVTLSCSPISGHRSVSWYQQTPGQGLQFLFEYFSETQRNKGNFPGRFSGRQFSNSRSEMNVSTLELGDSALYLCASSPTMGGAAGYTFGSGTRLTVV.

This clonotype was seen only a few times. Since a much larger clone is just one base distant, this may be a read error. The rearrangement links TRBV28 to TRBJ2-5; D is perhaps TRBD1 (6 bases). The J call could be wrong; TRBJ2-7 is a better fit for the DNA end. CDR3 length equals 15 residues. Germline V gives CDR1 MDHEN, CDR2 SYDVKM. CDR3 bases: TGTGCCAGCAGTTTACAACATACAGGGTGGTACGAGCAGTACTTC. Protein: CASSLQHTGWYEQYF.

This clonotype was observed a few times. Given a much more abundant clone one base away, this may be a read error. The rearrangement links TRBV5-1 to TRBJ2-3; possibly TRBD1 for D (7 bases). CDR1 is SGHRS and CDR2 is YFSETQ in the germline V gene. Trimming removed 0 bases from V and 10 bases from J, with 12 bases in between. The CDR3 totals 13 residues. CDR3 protein: CASSLVVRGAQYF. The CDR3 DNA sequence: TGCGCCAGCAGCTTGGTCGTCAGGGGGGCGCAGTATTTT.

This clonotype was seen a few times. This rearrangement joins TRBV12-3 or TRBV12-4 to TRBJ1-5; TRBD1 matches 11 bases. The CDR3 is made up of 15 amino acids. Trimming at V came to 6 bases and at J to 2 bases, leaving 3 bases not matched to a gene. For the CDR3, the DNA is TGTGCCAGCAGGAGGGACAGGGGGGGCAATCAGCCCCAGCATTTT. Translated: CASRRDRGGNQPQHF.